This T cell receptor beta chain was profiled in a study of blood T cell repertoires in COVID-19. About the study: COVID-19 samples from acute and convalescent phases originated in the United States, Italy and Spain. From T cells, B-cell-depleted T cells, or PBMCs came the material, which was cDNA or gDNA.

As originally analysed: Amplification from reference gene primers served as the basis for estimated nucleated cell counts. The protocol was immunoSEQ multiplex PCR, while the TCRdb copy is restricted to in-frame clones and leaves out a portion. V and J calls plus clone size are reproduced from that table; the DNA served to infer D and trimming. The top ten hold more than 1.5% of the sample, which has a few hundred thousand clones, approximately 90% seen once. CDR3 length: 16 residues. Germline CDR1 MDHEN, CDR2 SYDVKM. V dropped 7 bases and J dropped 0; count of bases not matched to a gene: 12. This receptor was obtained from a man between 65 and 80 years old with acute or convalescent COVID-19. The chain is built from TRBV28 and TRBJ2-7; 7 bases align to TRBD2. Material for sequencing was peripheral blood. The CDR3 DNA sequence: TGTGCCAGCACCCCGGCAGGAGCGGGGCTCTCCTACGAGCAGTACTTC. Translation: CASTPAGAGLSYEQYF.